This T cell receptor (beta chain) is drawn from a study of shared clonotypes between healthy human individuals. The test was conducted at deep level. In the authors' methods: Junction-only sequences produced by ImmunoSEQ had no quality scores, so filtering differed. TCRdb keeps only in-frame clones here, not all; method: immunoSEQ multiplex PCR. V, J and clone size reflect that table, while D and trimming were determined from the DNA. The sample records 550,000 to 600,000 clones, roughly four fifths being singletons. The sample holds one count of this clone. HIV-negative, healthy adults without recent acute infections or vaccinations were the donors. The CDR3 is 16 amino acids. Germline-derived CDR1 and CDR2 are SGDLS and YYNGEE. The ends lost 6 bases at V and 1 base at J; junction bases unmatched: 8.

The rearrangement links TRBV9 to TRBJ2-1, with TRBD2 matching over 9 bases. The TCR sequence derives from a woman aged 40 to 50 in good health. Some clones in this sample may be carry-over from other donors' samples. The sample comprised PBMCs. CDR3 sequence reads: CASTRRAGGSYNEQFF. The CDR3 nucleotides are TGTGCCAGCACCCGGAGGGCGGGAGGGTCCTACAATGAGCAGTTCTTC.